This T cell receptor (beta chain) was found in a study of T cell repertoires in cytomegalovirus infection. Whole-study context: It can be stated that public TCR beta signatures indicated CMV infection as well as a matching HLA type.

About this clonotype: Antigen: not known.

In germline, CDR1 is SEHNR, CDR2 FQNEAQ (reference sequence). This CDR3 comprises 13 residues. The germline V and J ends were trimmed by 4 bases and 9 bases, with 12 bases remaining between them. Whole-study findings and limits: Carriers of CMV and the relevant HLA type were discriminated by public TCR beta frequency. HLA-C-restricted CMV clonotypes gave the most frequent clonotype in two of eight donors.

From the reads, TCRdb called clonotypes with MiXCR, one entry per CDR3 protein. This table has hundreds of thousands of distinct CDR3 sequences, 25% to 40% appearing once. This sample comprised cultured CD8+ T cells from PBMCs, obtained from culture after CMV antigen stimulation. The V call is TRBV7-9, the J call TRBJ2-2; D unresolved. The TCR sequence derives from a human donor in good health (CMV status not recorded). Some clones in this sample may be carry-over from other donors' samples. In nucleotides, the CDR3 is TGTGCCAGCAGCTCAAACAGAATCCGGGAGCTGTTTTTT. Amino acids: CASSSNRIRELFF.